This entry concerns a single T cell receptor (beta chain). Its specificity is unknown. The CDR3 has 14 residues. V lost 1 base, J lost 7 bases, and 6 bases stayed unmatched. Germline V CDR1 and CDR2: LGHNA, YNFKEQ. This sample was included in a study of post-analysis software for immune sequencing data. Study in general: Relapsing-remitting, secondary progressive and progressive-relapsing forms made up the multiple sclerosis disease courses.

Prepared TCR beta cDNA libraries contained unique molecular identifiers. One entry per CDR3 protein results from TCRdb running MiXCR on the PCR reads. The sample yields roughly 800,000 distinct CDR3 sequences, 46% seen once. Study conclusions and caveats: Controls showed significantly higher normalized Chao1 diversity than did multiple sclerosis patients. A few TRBV segments appeared more often in patients than in controls, and TRBV5-6, TRBV5-1 and TRBV20-1 were among these.

The V gene is TRBV4-2, the J gene TRBJ2-7; TRBD2 matches 8 bases. Sequenced input: blood. This receptor was identified in a girl aged 10 to 17 with multiple sclerosis. In DNA form, the CDR3 reads TGTGCCAGCAGCCAAGGACTAGCGAACAATGAGCAGTACTTC. This sequence encodes CASSQGLANNEQYF.